Given below is one TCR beta chain in context. As yet, its antigen is unknown. The source of the sample is a study of PD-L1 blockade in urothelial cancer. Study findings and constraints: Expansion of tumor-associated blood clones at 3 weeks was greater in durable-benefit patients.

Described time point: peripheral blood 6 weeks after treatment start. V was cut by 8 bases and J by 5 bases, with 12 bases left in between. Per the germline V gene, CDR1 is MDHEN and CDR2 is SYDVKM. The CDR3 runs to 12 residues. Repertoires were generated with immunoSEQ multiplex PCR, while TCRdb's copy carries only in-frame clones and drops some. The sample carries 120,000 or so clones, more than 70% recorded once. The chain links TRBV28 to TRBJ1-2; no definite D call. Sequences were derived from PBMCs, sampled around atezolizumab (anti-PD-L1) treatment. The TCR sequence derives from a man aged 50-59 years with urothelial cancer. The chain's CDR3 is CASATAAYGYTF. The CDR3 region has the DNA TGTGCCAGCGCGACTGCCGCTTATGGCTACACCTTC.